This TCR beta chain was observed in a study of identical twins. General study points: Out-of-frame beta chain sequences displayed weaker excess sharing between twins. There is a chance that invariant MAIT and iNKT cells partially muddied zero-insertion analyses.

Via MiXCR, TCRdb re-called the 5' RACE reads, giving one row per CDR3 protein. The sample lists hundreds of thousands of distinct CDR3 sequences, 8% to 9% seen once, with roughly 2.1% in the top ten. Per germline, CDR1 LNHNV and CDR2 YYDKDF (reference sequence). The V end was cut by 3 bases, the J end by 0 bases, with 19 bases between. This CDR3 region has 18 residues. This clonotype turned up a few times. Antigen specificity is unknown. These same data were also listed under a study on yellow fever vaccine responses in identical twins.

This chain connects TRBV15 to TRBJ2-3; D unresolved. The receptor was derived from a woman aged 18 to 35 in good health. The sequencing input was memory (CD45RO+) T cells sorted from blood. The CDR3 loop is CATSRNPSGLTSTDTQYF. The CDR3, as DNA: TGTGCCACCAGCAGGAACCCCTCCGGCCTGACGAGCACAGATACGCAGTATTTT.